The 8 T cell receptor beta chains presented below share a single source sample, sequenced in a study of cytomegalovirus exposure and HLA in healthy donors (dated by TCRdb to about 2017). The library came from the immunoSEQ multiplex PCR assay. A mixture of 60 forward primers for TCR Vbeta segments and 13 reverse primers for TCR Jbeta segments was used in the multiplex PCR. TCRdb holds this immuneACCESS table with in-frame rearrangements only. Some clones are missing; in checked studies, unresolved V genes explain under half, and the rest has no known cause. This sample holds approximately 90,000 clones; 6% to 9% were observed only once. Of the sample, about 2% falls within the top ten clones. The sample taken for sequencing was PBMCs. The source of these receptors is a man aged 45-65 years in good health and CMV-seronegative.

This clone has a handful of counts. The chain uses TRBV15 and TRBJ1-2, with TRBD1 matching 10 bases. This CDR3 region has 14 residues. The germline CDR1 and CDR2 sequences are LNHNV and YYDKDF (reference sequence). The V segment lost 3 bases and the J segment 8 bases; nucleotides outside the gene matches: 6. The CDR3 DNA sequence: TGTGCCACCAGCAGGCGGGACAGGGGTTACGGCTACACCTTC. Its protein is CATSRRDRGYGYTF.

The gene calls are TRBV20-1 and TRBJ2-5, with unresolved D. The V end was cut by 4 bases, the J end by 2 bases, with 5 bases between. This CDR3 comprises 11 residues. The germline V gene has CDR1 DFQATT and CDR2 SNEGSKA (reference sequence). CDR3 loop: CSAIRQETQYF. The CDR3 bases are TGCAGTGCTATCCGGCAAGAGACCCAGTACTTC.

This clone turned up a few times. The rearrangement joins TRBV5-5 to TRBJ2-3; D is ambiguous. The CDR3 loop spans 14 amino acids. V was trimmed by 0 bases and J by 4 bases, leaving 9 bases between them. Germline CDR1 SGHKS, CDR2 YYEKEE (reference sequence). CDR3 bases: TGTGCCAGCAGCTTGGAGTTTTACTCAGATACGCAGTATTTT. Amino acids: CASSLEFYSDTQYF.

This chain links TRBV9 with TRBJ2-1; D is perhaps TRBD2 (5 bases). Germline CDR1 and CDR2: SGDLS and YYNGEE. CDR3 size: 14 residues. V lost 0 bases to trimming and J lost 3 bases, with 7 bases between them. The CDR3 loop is CASSVGESYNEQFF. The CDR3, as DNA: TGTGCCAGCAGCGTAGGGGAGAGCTACAATGAGCAGTTCTTC. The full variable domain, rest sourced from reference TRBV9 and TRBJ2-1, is DSGVTQTPKHLITATGQRVTLRCSPRSGDLSVYWYQQSLDQGLQFLIQYYNGEERAKGNILERFSAQQFPDLHSELNLSSLELGDSALYFCASSVGESYNEQFFGPGTRLTVL.

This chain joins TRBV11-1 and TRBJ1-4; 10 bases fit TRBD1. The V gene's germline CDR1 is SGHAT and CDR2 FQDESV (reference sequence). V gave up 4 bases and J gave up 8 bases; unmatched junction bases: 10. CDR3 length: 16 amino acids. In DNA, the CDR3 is TGTGCCAGCAGCTACGGCGACAGGGGGCGCGGGGAAAAACTGTTTTTT. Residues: CASSYGDRGRGEKLFF.

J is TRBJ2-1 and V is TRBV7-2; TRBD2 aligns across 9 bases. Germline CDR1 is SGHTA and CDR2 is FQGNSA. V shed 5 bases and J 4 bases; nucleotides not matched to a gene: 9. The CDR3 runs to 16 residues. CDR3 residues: CASSTQRGERYNEQFF. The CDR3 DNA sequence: TGTGCCAGCAGCACCCAGCGGGGGGAAAGGTACAATGAGCAGTTCTTC.

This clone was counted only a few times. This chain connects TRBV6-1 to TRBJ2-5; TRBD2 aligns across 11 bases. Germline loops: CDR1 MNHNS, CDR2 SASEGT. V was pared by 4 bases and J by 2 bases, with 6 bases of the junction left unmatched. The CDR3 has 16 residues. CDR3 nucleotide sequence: TGTGCCAGCAGTGTTCTAGCGGGGGGCCTACAAGAGACCCAGTACTTC. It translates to CASSVLAGGLQETQYF.

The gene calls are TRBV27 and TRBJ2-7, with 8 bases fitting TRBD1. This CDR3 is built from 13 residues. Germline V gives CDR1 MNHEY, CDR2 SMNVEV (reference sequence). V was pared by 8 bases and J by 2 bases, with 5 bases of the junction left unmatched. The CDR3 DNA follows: TGTGCCAGCCGGCGACAGGGGACCTACGAGCAGTACTTC. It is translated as CASRRQGTYEQYF.